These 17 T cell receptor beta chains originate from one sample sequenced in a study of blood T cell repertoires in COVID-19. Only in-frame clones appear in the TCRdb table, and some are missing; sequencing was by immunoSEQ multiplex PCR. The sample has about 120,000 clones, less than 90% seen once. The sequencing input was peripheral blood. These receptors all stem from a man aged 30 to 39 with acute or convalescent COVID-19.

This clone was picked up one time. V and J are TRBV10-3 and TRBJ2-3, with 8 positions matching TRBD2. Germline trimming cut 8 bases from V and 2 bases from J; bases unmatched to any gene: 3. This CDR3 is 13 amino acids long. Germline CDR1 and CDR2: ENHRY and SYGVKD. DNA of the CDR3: TGTGCCATCCATAGCGGGGCCACAGATACGCAGTATTTT. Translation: CAIHSGATDTQYF.

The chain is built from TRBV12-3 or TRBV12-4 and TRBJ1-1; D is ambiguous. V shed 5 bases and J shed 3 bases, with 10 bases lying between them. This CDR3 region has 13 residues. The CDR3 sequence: CASSPRPYTEAFF. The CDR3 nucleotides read TGTGCCAGCAGTCCCAGGCCTTACACTGAAGCTTTCTTT.

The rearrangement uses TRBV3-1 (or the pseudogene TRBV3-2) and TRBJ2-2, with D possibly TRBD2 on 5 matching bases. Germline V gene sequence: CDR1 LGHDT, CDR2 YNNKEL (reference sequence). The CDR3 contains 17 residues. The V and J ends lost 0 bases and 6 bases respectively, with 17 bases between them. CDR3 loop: CASSQDGGHGVAGELFF. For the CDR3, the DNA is TGTGCCAGCAGCCAAGATGGAGGCCACGGGGTTGCCGGGGAGCTGTTTTTT.

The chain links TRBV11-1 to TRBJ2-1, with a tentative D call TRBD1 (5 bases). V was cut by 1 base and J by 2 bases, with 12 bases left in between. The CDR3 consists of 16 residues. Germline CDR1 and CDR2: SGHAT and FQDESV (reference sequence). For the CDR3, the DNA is TGTGCCAGCAGCTTAGTCGGCAGGGCTCCCTACAATGAGCAGTTCTTC. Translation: CASSLVGRAPYNEQFF.

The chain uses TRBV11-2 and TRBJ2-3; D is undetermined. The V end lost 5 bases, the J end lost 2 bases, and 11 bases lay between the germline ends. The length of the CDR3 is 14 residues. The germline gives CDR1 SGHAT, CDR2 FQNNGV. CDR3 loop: CASSQNRFTDTQYF. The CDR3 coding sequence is TGTGCCAGCAGCCAAAACAGATTCACAGATACGCAGTATTTT.

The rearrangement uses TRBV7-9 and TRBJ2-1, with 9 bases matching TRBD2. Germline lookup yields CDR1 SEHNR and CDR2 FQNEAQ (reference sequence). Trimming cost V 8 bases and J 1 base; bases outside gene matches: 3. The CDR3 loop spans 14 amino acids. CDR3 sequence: CASGLAGSYNEQFF. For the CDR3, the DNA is TGTGCCAGCGGGCTAGCGGGGTCCTACAATGAGCAGTTCTTC.

CDR3 in amino acids: CAWSGLQGVSPLHF. In nucleotides, the CDR3 is TGTGCCTGGAGTGGTCTACAGGGGGTTTCACCCCTCCACTTT. The rearrangement uses TRBV30 and TRBJ1-6, with 8 bases matching TRBD1. From germline, CDR1 is GTSNPN and CDR2 SVGIG (reference sequence). The V and J ends lost 1 base and 9 bases, in that order; junction bases with no gene match: 5. The CDR3 spans 14 residues.

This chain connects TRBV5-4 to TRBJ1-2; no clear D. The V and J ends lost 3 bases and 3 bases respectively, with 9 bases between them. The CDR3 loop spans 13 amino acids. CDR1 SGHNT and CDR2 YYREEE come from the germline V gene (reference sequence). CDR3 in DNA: TGTGCCAGCAGCTCACCGAGGGACTATGGCTACACCTTC. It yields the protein CASSSPRDYGYTF.

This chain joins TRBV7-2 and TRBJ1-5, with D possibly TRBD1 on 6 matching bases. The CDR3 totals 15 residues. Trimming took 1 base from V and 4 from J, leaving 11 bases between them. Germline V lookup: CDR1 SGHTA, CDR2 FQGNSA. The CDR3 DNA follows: TGTGCCAGCAGCTTAGGACAGGAGTTTAATCAGCCCCAGCATTTT. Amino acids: CASSLGQEFNQPQHF.

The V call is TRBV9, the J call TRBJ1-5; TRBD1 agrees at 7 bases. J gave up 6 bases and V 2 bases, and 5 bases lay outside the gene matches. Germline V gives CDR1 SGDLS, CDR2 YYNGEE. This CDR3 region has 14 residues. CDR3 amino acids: CASSVGTVGQPQHF. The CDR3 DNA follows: TGTGCCAGCAGCGTGGGGACAGTGGGTCAGCCCCAGCATTTT.

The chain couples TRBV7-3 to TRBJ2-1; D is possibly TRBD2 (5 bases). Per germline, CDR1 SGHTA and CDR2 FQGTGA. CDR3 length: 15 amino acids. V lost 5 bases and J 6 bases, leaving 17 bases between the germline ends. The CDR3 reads CASSPRLAPTNEQFF. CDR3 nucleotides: TGTGCCAGCAGCCCCCGGCTAGCCCCGACCAATGAGCAGTTCTTC.

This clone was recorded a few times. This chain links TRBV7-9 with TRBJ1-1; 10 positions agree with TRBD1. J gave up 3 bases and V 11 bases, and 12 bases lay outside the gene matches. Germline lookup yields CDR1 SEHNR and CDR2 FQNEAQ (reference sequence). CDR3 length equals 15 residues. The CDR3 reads CASRDRGFGDTEAFF. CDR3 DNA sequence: TGTGCCTCCCGGGACAGGGGTTTCGGGGACACTGAAGCTTTCTTT. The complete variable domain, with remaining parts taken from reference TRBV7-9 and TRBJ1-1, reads DTGVSQNPRHKITKRGQNVTFRCDPISEHNRLYWYRQTLGQGPEFLTYFQNEAQLEKSRLLSDRFSAERPKGSFSTLEIQRTEQGDSAMYLCASRDRGFGDTEAFFGQGTRLTVV.

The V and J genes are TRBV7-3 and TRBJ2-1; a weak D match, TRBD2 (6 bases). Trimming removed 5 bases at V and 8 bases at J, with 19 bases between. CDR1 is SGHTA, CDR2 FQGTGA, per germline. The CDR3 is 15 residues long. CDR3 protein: CASSPTLASRDEQFF. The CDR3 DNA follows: TGTGCCAGCAGCCCTACGCTAGCGAGTCGCGATGAGCAGTTCTTC. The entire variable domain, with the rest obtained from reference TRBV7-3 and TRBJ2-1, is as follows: GAGVSQTPSNKVTEKGKYVELRCDPISGHTALYWYRQSLGQGPEFLIYFQGTGAADDSGLPNDRFFAVRPEGSVSTLKIQRTERGDSAVYLCASSPTLASRDEQFFGPGTRLTVL.

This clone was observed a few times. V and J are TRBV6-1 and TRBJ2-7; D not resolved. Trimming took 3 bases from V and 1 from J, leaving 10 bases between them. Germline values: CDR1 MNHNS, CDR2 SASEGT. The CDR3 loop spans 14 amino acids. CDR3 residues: CASSEWVASYEQYF. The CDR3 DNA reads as TGTGCCAGCAGTGAGTGGGTAGCATCCTACGAGCAGTACTTC.

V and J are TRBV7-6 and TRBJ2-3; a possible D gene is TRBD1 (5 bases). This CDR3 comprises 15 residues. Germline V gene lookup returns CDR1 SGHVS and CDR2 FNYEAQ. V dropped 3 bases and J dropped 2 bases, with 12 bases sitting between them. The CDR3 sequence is CASSFLDSYTDTQYF. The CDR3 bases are TGTGCCAGCAGCTTCCTTGACAGCTACACAGATACGCAGTATTTT.

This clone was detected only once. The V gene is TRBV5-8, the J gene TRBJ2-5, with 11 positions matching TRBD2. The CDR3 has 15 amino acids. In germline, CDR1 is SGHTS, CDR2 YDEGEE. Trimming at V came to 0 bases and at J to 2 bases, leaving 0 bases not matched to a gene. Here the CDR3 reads CASSLGLAGQETQYF. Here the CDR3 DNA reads TGTGCCAGCAGCTTGGGACTAGCGGGGCAAGAGACCCAGTACTTC.

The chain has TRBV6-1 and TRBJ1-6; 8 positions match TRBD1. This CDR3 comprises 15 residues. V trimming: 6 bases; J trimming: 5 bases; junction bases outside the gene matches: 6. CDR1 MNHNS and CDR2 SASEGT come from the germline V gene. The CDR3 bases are TGTGCCAGCAGCCGAGGGACAGGAGATAATTCACCCCTCCACTTT. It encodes CASSRGTGDNSPLHF.